This TCR beta chain emerged from a study of response to subunit inactivated influenza vaccine. General study findings and limits: The study's authors posited that every seasonal influenza vaccination enlists few new T cells.

One entry per CDR3 protein, called by TCRdb with MiXCR from the RT-PCR reads. The data hold hundreds of thousands of distinct CDR3 sequences, with roughly 15% observed a single time. The CDR3 extends over 15 amino acids. Trimming at V came to 0 bases and at J to 6 bases, leaving 1 base not matched to a gene. CDR1 is MDHEN and CDR2 is SYDVKM in the germline V gene. Concerning this clonotype: Its antigen is currently unknown.

The clonotype was recovered from a man aged 50 to 59 who received an inactivated influenza vaccine. The chain carries TRBV28 and TRBJ2-1, with 11 nucleotides matching TRBD1. The input for sequencing was PBMCs from blood, taken 14 to 15 days before vaccination. The CDR3 nucleotides read TGTGCCAGCAGTTTATGGGGGACAGGGGGCAATGAGCAGTTCTTC. Translated, it gives CASSLWGTGGNEQFF.